A selection of T cell receptor beta chains follows, all from one sample in a study of cytomegalovirus exposure and HLA in healthy donors. Method: immunoSEQ multiplex PCR; TCRdb's copy keeps in-frame clones and lacks some. The sample yields some 250,000 clones, over 80% seen once. Input material: PBMCs. The receptors shown here come from a woman in her thirties or forties in good health and CMV-seropositive. CDR3s include the opening cysteine and the closing phenylalanine or tryptophan. A D gene is named only where the DNA matches it firmly. Size is stated for part of the rows, as once, few or many counts, or as a class when the clone is expanded.

d_gene: TRBD1; abundance: .; v_gene: TRBV18; j_gene: TRBJ1-4; CDR3nt: TGTGCCAGCTCACCTCTCGGGACAGGGGGGTTTGATGAAAAACTGTTTTTT; CDR3aa: CASSPLGTGGFDEKLFF
d_gene: TRBD1; abundance: .; v_gene: TRBV6-1; j_gene: TRBJ2-7; CDR3nt: TGTGCCAGCAGTACAGGGGCGTCTACCTACGAGCAGTACTTC; CDR3aa: CASSTGASTYEQYF
d_gene: .; abundance: .; v_gene: TRBV5-8; j_gene: TRBJ2-4; CDR3nt: TGTGCCAGCAGCTTGTACGGGGGGCGCAAAAACATTCAGTACTTC; CDR3aa: CASSLYGGRKNIQYF
d_gene: .; abundance: .; v_gene: TRBV11-3; j_gene: TRBJ1-1; CDR3nt: TGTGCCAGCAGCCCCTCGCCAGGTATAAACACTGAAGCTTTCTTT; CDR3aa: CASSPSPGINTEAFF
d_gene: .; abundance: few; v_gene: TRBV4-2; j_gene: TRBJ2-4; CDR3nt: TGTGCCAGCAGCCAAGAGAGGGCCAAAAACATTCAGTACTTC; CDR3aa: CASSQERAKNIQYF
d_gene: .; abundance: .; v_gene: TRBV5-6; j_gene: TRBJ2-4; CDR3nt: TGTGCCAGCAGCTTGGGACAAGCCAAAAACATTCAGTACTTC; CDR3aa: CASSLGQAKNIQYF
d_gene: .; abundance: .; v_gene: TRBV2; j_gene: TRBJ2-6; CDR3nt: TGTGCCAGCAGTGAGGGTGGGCAGGGGCCCTTCTCTGGGGCCAACGTCCTGACTTTC; CDR3aa: CASSEGGQGPFSGANVLTF
d_gene: .; abundance: .; v_gene: TRBV7-9; j_gene: TRBJ2-3; CDR3nt: TGTTCCAGCAGGCGTCAGGGGGATACGCAGTATTTT; CDR3aa: CSSRRQGDTQYF
d_gene: .; abundance: .; v_gene: TRBV4-3; j_gene: TRBJ2-3; CDR3nt: TGCGCCAGCAGCCAATTACTAGTAGTGGAGGGTTCGCAGTATTTT; CDR3aa: CASSQLLVVEGSQYF
d_gene: .; abundance: .; v_gene: TRBV2; j_gene: TRBJ1-4; CDR3nt: TGTGCCAGCAGGGCAGCGAATGAAAAACTGTTTTTT; CDR3aa: CASRAANEKLFF
d_gene: .; abundance: .; v_gene: TRBV2; j_gene: TRBJ1-1; CDR3nt: TGTGCCAGCAGCTCCCAGGGCCCACACACTGAAGCTTTCTTT; CDR3aa: CASSSQGPHTEAFF
d_gene: .; abundance: .; v_gene: TRBV28; j_gene: TRBJ1-2; CDR3nt: TGTGCCAGCAGTTCCCTCGGGGTCTACTATGGCTACACCTTC; CDR3aa: CASSSLGVYYGYTF
d_gene: .; abundance: .; v_gene: TRBV12-2; j_gene: TRBJ2-7; CDR3nt: TGTGCAAGTCGCTTAAGGATACTAGCGGGAGGGTCTAGCTCCTACGAGCAGTACTTC; CDR3aa: CASRLRILAGGSSSYEQYF
d_gene: .; abundance: .; v_gene: TRBV30; j_gene: TRBJ1-5; CDR3nt: TGTGCCTGGAGTGTAGTGAGTTTTGGCAATCAGCCCCAGCATTTT; CDR3aa: CAWSVVSFGNQPQHF
d_gene: TRBD2; abundance: .; v_gene: TRBV9; j_gene: TRBJ2-7; CDR3nt: TGTGCCAGCAGCTTCAGCGGGAGACCCACCGTCTACGAGCAGTACTTC; CDR3aa: CASSFSGRPTVYEQYF
d_gene: TRBD1; abundance: once; v_gene: TRBV13; j_gene: TRBJ2-7; CDR3nt: TGTGCCAGCAGCCCCGACAGGGGGGCCTACGAGCAGTACTTC; CDR3aa: CASSPDRGAYEQYF
d_gene: TRBD1; abundance: .; v_gene: TRBV23-1; j_gene: TRBJ1-3; CDR3nt: TGCGCCAGCAGTCAATTTCGGGACAGGGTAGGAAACACCATATATTTT; CDR3aa: CASSQFRDRVGNTIYF
d_gene: TRBD2; abundance: .; v_gene: TRBV4-3; j_gene: TRBJ2-7; CDR3nt: TGCGCCAGCAGCCAAGATATAGCGGGGGGGATTACTTCCTACGAGCAGTACTTC; CDR3aa: CASSQDIAGGITSYEQYF
d_gene: TRBD1; abundance: once; v_gene: TRBV6-5; j_gene: TRBJ1-2; CDR3nt: TGTGCCAGCGGGGACAGGGGGGGCAACAAGAAAGGCTACACCTTC; CDR3aa: CASGDRGGNKKGYTF
d_gene: .; abundance: .; v_gene: TRBV11-3; j_gene: TRBJ2-2; CDR3nt: TGTGCCAGCAGCTTAGAGGAGGCCGGGGAGCTGTTTTTT; CDR3aa: CASSLEEAGELFF
d_gene: .; abundance: .; v_gene: TRBV21-1; j_gene: TRBJ1-2; CDR3nt: TGTGCCAGCAGCAAAGGGGCCACCCCTGGAACTAACTATGGCTACACCTTC; CDR3aa: CASSKGATPGTNYGYTF
d_gene: .; abundance: .; v_gene: TRBV2; j_gene: TRBJ2-5; CDR3nt: TGTGCCAGCAGTGAACTATTCGCCGGGGAGACCCAGTACTTC; CDR3aa: CASSELFAGETQYF